Detailed here is one T cell receptor (beta chain). CDR1 and CDR2 (germline): LNHDA, SQIVND (reference sequence). V gave up 3 bases and J gave up 2 bases; unmatched junction bases: 11. This CDR3 contains 17 residues. The sample is drawn from a study of cytomegalovirus exposure and HLA in healthy donors. 60 Vbeta and 13 Jbeta primers were used in PCR. Some clones are missing from TCRdb's copy, which holds only in-frame ones; the method was immunoSEQ multiplex PCR. The repertoire holds 100,000 or so clones, with approximately 74% as singletons. The sequence was collected from a woman aged 40 to 50 in good health and CMV-seronegative. The sequencing input was PBMCs. The chain couples TRBV19 to TRBJ2-7; the match to TRBD2 covers 9 bases. CDR3 sequence (DNA): TGTGCCAGTAGTATTTTACGGAGCGGGGGGCGACCCTACGAGCAGTACTTC. Amino acid sequence: CASSILRSGGRPYEQYF.